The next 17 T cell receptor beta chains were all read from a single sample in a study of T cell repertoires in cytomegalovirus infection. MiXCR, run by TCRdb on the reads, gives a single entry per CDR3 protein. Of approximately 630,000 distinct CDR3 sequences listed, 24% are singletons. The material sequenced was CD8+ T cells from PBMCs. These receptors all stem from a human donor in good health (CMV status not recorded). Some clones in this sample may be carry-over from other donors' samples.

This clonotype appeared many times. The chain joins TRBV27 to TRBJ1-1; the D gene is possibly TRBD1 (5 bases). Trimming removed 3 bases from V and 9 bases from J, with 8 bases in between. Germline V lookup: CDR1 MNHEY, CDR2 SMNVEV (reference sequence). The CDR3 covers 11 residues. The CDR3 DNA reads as TGTGCCAGCAGTTTGGGGGAAAAAGCTTTCTTT. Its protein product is CASSLGEKAFF.

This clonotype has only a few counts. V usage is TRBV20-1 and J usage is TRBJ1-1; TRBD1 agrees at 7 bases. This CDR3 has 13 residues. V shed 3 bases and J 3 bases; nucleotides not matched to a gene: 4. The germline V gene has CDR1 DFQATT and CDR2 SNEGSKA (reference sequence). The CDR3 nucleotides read TGCAGTGCTAGCCGACAGGGAGACACTGAAGCTTTCTTT. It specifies CSASRQGDTEAFF.

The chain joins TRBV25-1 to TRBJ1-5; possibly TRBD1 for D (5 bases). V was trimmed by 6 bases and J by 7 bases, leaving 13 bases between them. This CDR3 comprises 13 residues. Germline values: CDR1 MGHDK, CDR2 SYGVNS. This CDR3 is CASSGHRGQPQHF. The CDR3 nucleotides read TGTGCCAGCAGCGGGCACCGGGGGCAGCCCCAGCATTTT.

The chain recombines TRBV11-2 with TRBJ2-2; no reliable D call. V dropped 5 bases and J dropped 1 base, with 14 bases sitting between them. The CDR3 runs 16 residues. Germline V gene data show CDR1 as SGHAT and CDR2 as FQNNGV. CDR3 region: CASSHLLGLNTGELFF. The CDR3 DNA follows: TGTGCCAGCAGCCACCTTTTGGGATTGAACACCGGGGAGCTGTTTTTT.

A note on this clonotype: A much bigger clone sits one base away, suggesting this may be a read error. The DNA for the CDR3 is TGTGCCAGCAGCCAGCCCGGGGAGCTGTTTTTT. It yields the protein CASSQPGELFF. The chain recombines TRBV3-1 with TRBJ2-2; no definite D call. V lost 3 bases and J lost 6, with 2 bases in between. CDR1 is LGHDT, CDR2 YNNKEL, per germline (reference sequence). This CDR3 is 11 amino acids long.

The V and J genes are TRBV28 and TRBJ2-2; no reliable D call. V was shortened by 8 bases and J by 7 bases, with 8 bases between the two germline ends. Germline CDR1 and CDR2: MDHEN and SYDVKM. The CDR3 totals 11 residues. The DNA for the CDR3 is TGTGCCAGCTGGTTTGTCGGGGAGCTGTTTTTT. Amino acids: CASWFVGELFF.

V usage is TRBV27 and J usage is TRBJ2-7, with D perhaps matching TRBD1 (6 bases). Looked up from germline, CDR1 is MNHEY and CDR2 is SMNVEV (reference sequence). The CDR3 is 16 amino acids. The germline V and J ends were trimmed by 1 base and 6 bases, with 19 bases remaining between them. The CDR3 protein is CASSLYSRGSAFEQYF. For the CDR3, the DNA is TGTGCCAGCAGTTTATACTCCAGGGGCTCAGCCTTCGAGCAGTACTTC.

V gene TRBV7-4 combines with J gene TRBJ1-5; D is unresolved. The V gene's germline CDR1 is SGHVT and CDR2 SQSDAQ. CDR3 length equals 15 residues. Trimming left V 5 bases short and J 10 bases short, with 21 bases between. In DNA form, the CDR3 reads TGTGCCAGCAGCACTCCGCAGCCGGATATGAAACCCCAGCATTTT. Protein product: CASSTPQPDMKPQHF.

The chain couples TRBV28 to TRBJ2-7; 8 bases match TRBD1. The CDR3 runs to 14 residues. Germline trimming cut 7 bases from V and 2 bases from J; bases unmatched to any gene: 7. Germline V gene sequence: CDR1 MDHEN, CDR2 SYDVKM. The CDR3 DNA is TGTGCCAGCACCCCGACAGGGGATGCCTACGAGCAGTACGTC. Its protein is CASTPTGDAYEQYV.

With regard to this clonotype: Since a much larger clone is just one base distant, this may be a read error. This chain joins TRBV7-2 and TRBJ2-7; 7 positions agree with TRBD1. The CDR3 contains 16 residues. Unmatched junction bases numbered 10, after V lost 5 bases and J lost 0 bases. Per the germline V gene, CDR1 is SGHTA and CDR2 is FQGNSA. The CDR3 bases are TGTGCCAGCAGCCTACCGTCCGGGACAGCCTCCTACGAGCAGTACTTC. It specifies CASSLPSGTASYEQYF.

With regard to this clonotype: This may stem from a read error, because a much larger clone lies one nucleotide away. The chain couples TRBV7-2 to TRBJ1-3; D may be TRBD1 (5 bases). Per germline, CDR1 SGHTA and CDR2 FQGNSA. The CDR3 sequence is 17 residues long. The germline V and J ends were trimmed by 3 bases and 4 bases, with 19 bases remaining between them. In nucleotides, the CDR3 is TGTGCCAGCAGCTTCAACCCAGGGCGGTCTTTAGGAAACACCATATATTTT. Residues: CASSFNPGRSLGNTIYF.

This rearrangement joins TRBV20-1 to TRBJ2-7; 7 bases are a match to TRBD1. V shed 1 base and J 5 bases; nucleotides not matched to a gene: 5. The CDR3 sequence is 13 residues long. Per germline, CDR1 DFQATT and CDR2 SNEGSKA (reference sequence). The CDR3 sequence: CSARARGTDEQYV. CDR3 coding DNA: TGCAGTGCTAGAGCCAGGGGGACCGACGAGCAGTACGTC.

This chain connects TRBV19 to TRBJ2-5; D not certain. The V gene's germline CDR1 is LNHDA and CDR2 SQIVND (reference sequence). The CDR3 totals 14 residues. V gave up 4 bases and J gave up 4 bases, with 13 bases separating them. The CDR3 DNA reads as TGTGCCAGTAGTAACCACCTAGGACGAGAGACCCAGTACTTC. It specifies CASSNHLGRETQYF.

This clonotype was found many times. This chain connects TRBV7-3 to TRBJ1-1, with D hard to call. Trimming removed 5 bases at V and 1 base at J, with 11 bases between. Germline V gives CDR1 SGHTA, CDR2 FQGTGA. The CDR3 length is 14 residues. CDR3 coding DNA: TGTGCCAGCAGCCCCACTGCCGGGAACACTGAAGCTTTCTTT. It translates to CASSPTAGNTEAFF.

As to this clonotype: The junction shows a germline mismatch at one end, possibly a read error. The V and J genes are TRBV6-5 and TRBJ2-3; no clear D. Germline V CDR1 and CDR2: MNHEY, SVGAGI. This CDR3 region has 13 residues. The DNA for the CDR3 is TGTGCCAACAGTTTAGCTAGCACAGATACGCAGTATTTT. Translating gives CANSLASTDTQYF.

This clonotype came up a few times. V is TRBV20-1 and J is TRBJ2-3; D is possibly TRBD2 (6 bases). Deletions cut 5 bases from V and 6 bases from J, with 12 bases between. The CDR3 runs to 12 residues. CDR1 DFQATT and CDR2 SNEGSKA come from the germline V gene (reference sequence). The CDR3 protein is CSAQPAGDTQYF. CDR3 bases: TGCAGTGCTCAACCGGCGGGGGATACGCAGTATTTT.

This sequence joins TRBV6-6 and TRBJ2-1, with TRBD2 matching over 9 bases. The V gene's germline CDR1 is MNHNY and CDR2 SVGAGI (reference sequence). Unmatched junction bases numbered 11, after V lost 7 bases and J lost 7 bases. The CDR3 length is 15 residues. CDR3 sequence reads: CASNPPGLAMNEQFF. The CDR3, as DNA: TGTGCCAGCAACCCTCCGGGACTAGCTATGAATGAGCAGTTCTTC.